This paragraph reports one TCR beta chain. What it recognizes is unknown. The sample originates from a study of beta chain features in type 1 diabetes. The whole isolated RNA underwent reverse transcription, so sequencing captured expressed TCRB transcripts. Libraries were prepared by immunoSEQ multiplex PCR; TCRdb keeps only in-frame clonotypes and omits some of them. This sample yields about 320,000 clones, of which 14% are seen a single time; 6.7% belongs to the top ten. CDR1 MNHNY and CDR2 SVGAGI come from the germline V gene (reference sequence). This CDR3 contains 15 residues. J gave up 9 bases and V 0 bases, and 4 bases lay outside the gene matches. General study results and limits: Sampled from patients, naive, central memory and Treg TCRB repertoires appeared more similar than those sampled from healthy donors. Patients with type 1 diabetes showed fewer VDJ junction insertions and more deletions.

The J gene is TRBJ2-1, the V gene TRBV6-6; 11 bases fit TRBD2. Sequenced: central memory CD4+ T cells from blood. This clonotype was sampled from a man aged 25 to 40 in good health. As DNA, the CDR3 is TGTGCCAGCAGTTACTCGCCACTAGCGGGAGCTGAGCAGTTCTTC. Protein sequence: CASSYSPLAGAEQFF.